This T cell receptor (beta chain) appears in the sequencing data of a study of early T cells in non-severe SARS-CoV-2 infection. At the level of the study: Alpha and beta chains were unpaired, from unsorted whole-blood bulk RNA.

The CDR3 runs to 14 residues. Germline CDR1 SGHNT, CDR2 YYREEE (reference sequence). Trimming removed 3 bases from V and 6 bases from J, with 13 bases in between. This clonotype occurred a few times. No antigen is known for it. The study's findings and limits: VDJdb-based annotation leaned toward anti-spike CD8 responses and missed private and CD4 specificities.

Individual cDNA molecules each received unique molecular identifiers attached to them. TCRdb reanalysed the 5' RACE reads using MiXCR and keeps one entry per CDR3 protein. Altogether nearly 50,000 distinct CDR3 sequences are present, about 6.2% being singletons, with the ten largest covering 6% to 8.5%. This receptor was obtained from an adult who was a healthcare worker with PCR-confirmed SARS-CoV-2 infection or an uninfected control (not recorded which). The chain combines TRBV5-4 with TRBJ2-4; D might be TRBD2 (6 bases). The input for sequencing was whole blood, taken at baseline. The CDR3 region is CASSSPGDLNIQYF. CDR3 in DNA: TGTGCCAGCAGCTCTCCGGGGGACCTAAACATTCAGTACTTC.